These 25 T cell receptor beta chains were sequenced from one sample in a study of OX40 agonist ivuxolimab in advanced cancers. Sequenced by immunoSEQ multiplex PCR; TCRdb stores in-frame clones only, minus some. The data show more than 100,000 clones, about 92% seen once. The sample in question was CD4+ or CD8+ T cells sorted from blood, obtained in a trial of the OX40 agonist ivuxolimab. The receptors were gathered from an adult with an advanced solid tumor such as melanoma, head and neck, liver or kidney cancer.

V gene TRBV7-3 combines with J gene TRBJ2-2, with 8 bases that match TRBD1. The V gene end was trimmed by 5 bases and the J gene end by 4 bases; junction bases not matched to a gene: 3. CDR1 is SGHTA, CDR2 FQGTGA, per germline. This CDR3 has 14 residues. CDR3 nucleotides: TGTGCCAGCAGCCCCCAGGGGGCCACCGGGGAGCTGTTTTTT. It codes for CASSPQGATGELFF. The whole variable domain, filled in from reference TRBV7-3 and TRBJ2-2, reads GAGVSQTPSNKVTEKGKYVELRCDPISGHTALYWYRQSLGQGPEFLIYFQGTGAADDSGLPNDRFFAVRPEGSVSTLKIQRTERGDSAVYLCASSPQGATGELFFGEGSRLTVL.

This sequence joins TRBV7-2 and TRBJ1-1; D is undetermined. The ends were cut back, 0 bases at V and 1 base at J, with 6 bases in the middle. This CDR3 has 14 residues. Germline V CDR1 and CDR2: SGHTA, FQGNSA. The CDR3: CASSLAYRNTEAFF. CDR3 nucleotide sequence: TGTGCCAGCAGCTTAGCTTATCGGAACACTGAAGCTTTCTTT.

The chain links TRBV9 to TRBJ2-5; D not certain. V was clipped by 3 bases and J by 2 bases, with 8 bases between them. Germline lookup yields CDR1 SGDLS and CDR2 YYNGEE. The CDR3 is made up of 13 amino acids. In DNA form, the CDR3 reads TGTGCCAGCAGCGGGCGGCTACAAGAGACCCAGTACTTC. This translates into CASSGRLQETQYF. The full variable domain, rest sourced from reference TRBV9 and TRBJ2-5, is DSGVTQTPKHLITATGQRVTLRCSPRSGDLSVYWYQQSLDQGLQFLIQYYNGEERAKGNILERFSAQQFPDLHSELNLSSLELGDSALYFCASSGRLQETQYFGPGTRLLVL.

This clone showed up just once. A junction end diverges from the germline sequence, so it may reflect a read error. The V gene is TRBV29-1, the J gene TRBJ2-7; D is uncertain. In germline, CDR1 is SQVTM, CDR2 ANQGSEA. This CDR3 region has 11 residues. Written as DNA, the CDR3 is TGCAGCGTTGGTAGGTCCTCCGAGCAGTACTTC. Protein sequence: CSVGRSSEQYF.

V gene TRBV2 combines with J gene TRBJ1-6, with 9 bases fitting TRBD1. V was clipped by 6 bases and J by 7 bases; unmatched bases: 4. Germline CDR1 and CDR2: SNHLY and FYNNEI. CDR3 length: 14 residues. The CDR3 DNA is TGTGCCAGCAGAGCGGGACAGGGCAATTCACCCCTCCACTTT. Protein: CASRAGQGNSPLHF.

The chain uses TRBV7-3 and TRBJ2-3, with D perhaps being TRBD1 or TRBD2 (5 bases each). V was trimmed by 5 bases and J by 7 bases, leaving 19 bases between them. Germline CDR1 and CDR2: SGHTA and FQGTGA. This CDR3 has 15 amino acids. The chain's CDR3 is CASSDRAGTTNTQYF. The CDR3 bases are TGTGCCAGCAGCGACCGTGCAGGGACCACCAATACGCAGTATTTT.

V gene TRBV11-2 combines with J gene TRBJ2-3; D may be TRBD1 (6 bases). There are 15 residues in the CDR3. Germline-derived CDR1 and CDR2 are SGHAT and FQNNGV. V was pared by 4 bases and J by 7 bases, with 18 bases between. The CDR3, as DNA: TGTGCCAGCAGCTCCCACCCCCGCCAGGGGTATACGCAGTATTTT. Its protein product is CASSSHPRQGYTQYF.

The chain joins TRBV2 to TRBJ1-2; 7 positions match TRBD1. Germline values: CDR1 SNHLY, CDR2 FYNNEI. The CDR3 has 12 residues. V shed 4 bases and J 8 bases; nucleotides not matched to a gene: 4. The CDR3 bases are TGTGCCAGCAGTGCCGACAGGGAGGGCTACACCTTC. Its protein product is CASSADREGYTF.

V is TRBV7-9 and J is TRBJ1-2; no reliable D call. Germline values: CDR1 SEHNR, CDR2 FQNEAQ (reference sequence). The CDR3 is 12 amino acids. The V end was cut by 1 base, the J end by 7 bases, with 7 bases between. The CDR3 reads CASSLGRVGYTF. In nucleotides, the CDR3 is TGTGCCAGCAGCTTAGGGAGGGTTGGCTACACCTTC.

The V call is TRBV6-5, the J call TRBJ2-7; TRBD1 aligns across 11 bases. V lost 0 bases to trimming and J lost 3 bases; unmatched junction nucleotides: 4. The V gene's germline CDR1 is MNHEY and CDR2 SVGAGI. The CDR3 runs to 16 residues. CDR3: CASSYSGTGGLYEQYF. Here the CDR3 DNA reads TGTGCCAGCAGTTACTCCGGGACAGGGGGACTCTACGAGCAGTACTTC.

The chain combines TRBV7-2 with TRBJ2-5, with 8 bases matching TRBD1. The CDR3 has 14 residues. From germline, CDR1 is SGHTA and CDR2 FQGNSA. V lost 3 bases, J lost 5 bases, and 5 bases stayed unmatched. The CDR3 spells CASSFQGAQETQYF. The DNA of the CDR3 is TGTGCCAGCAGCTTCCAGGGGGCACAGGAGACCCAGTACTTC.

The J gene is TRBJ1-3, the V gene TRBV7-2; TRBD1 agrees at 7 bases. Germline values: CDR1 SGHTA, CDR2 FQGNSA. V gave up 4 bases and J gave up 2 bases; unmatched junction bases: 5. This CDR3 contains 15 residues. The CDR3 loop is CASSSYTGAGNTIYF. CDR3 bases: TGTGCCAGCAGCTCCTATACAGGGGCTGGAAACACCATATATTTT.

CDR3 sequence: CASRRRPSFNEQFF. CDR3 in DNA: TGTGCCAGCCGCCGAAGGCCCAGCTTCAATGAGCAGTTCTTC. V and J are TRBV21-1 and TRBJ2-1. TRBV21-1 is a recognized pseudogene. The CDR3 has 14 residues.

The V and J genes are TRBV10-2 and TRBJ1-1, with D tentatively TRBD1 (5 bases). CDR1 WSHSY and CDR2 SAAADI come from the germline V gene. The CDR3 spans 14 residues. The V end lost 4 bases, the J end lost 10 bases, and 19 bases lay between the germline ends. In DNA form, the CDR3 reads TGCGCCAGCAGTGGGTGGGAGGGCATCCAGGGAGCTTTCTTT. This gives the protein CASSGWEGIQGAFF.

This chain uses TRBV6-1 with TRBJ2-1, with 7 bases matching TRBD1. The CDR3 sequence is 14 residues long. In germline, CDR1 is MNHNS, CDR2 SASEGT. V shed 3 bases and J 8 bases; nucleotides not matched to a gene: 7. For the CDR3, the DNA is TGTGCCAGCAGTGATCGAAGGGGGCGCGATGAGCAGTTCTTC. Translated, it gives CASSDRRGRDEQFF.

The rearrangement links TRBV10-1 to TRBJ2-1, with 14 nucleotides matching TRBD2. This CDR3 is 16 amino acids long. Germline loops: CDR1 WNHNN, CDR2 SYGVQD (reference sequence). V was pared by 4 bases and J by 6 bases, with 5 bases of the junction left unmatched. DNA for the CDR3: TGCGCCAGCAGTGCCCCGGGACTAGCGGGGGTCAATGAGCAGTTCTTC. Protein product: CASSAPGLAGVNEQFF.

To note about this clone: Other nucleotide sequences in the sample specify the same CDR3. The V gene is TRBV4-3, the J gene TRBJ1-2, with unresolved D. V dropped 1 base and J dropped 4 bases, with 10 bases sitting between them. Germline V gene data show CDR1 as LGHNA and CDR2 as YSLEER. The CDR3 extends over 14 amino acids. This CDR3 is CASSQVQAPYGYTF. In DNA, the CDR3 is TGCGCCAGCAGCCAAGTTCAGGCCCCCTATGGCTACACCTTC.

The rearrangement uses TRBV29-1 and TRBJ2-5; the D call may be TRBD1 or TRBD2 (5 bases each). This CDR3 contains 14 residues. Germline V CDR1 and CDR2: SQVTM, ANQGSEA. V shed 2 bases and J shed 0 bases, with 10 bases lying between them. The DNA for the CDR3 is TGCAGCGTTGAAATGAGGGGCCACCAAGAGACCCAGTACTTC. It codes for CSVEMRGHQETQYF.

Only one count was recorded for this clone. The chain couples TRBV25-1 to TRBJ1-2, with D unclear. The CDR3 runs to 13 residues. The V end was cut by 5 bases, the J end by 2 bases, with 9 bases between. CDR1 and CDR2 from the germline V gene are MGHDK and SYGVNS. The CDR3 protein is CASSLGGNYGYTF. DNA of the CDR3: TGTGCCAGCAGTTTGGGCGGAAACTATGGCTACACCTTC.

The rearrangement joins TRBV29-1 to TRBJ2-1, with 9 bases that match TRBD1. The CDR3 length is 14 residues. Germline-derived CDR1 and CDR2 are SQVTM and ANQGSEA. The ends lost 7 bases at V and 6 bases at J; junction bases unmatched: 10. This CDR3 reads CSGTPGQGFNEQFF. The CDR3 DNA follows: TGCAGCGGGACTCCGGGACAGGGATTCAATGAGCAGTTCTTC.

CDR3 region: CASRGGQETQYF. The CDR3 DNA is TGTGCCAGCAGGGGGGGGCAAGAGACCCAGTACTTC. The gene calls are TRBV5-8 and TRBJ2-5, with 7 bases that match TRBD2. The CDR3 contains 12 residues. Germline CDR1 reads SGHTS; CDR2 reads YDEGEE. Trimming cost V 5 bases and J 2 bases; bases outside gene matches: 0.

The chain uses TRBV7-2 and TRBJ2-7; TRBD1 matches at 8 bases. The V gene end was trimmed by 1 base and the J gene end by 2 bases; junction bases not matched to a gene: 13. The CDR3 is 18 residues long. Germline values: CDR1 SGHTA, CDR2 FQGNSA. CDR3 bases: TGTGCCAGCAGCTTAGATGGGTCGACAGGGGACACGGCCTACGAGCAGTACTTC. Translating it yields CASSLDGSTGDTAYEQYF.

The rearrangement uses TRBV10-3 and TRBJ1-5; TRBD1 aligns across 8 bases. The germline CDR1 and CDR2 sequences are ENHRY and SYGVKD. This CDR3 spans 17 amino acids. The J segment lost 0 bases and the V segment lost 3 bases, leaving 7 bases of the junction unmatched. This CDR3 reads CAISESRGLNSNQPQHF. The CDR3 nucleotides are TGTGCCATCAGTGAATCCAGGGGGCTGAATAGCAATCAGCCCCAGCATTTT.

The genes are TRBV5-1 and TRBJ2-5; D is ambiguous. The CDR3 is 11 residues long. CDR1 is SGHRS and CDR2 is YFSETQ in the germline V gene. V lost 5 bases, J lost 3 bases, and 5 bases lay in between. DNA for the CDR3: TGCGCCAGCAGGGATAAAGAGACCCAGTACTTC. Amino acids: CASRDKETQYF.

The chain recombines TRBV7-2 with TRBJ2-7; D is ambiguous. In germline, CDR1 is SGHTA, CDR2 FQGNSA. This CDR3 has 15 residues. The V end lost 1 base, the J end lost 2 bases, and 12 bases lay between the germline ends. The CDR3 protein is CASSLGVGLTYEQYF. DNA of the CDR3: TGTGCCAGCAGCTTAGGCGTAGGCCTCACCTACGAGCAGTACTTC.